A selection of T cell receptor beta chains follows, all from one sample in a study of cytomegalovirus exposure and HLA in healthy donors. Using immunoSEQ multiplex PCR, the repertoire was profiled, and TCRdb retains in-frame clones only, with some absent. The profile shows 95,000 to 150,000 clones, roughly 80% of them singletons. The specimen sequenced was PBMCs. The source of these receptors is a man aged 18 to 29 in good health and CMV-seropositive. Each CDR3 is given with its conserved first and last residue. A D gene is named only where the DNA matches it firmly. Clone size is given for some rows only: seen once, a few or many times, or a class if the clone is expanded.

v_call: TRBV28; j_call: TRBJ2-7; clone_size: NA; d_call: TRBD2; cdr3_aa: CASSPPGGAGEQYF; cdr3_nt: TGTGCCAGCAGTCCCCCGGGAGGCGCGGGGGAGCAGTACTTC
v_call: TRBV6-1; j_call: TRBJ2-7; clone_size: NA; d_call: NA; cdr3_aa: CASSAQVSYEQYF; cdr3_nt: TGTGCCAGCAGTGCCCAGGTCTCCTACGAGCAGTACTTC
v_call: TRBV7-9; j_call: TRBJ2-2; clone_size: NA; d_call: TRBD1; cdr3_aa: CATPTTGGAGTGELFF; cdr3_nt: TGTGCCACCCCGACCACAGGGGGCGCAGGCACCGGGGAGCTGTTTTTT
v_call: TRBV27; j_call: TRBJ2-7; clone_size: NA; d_call: TRBD2; cdr3_aa: CASSSDDPFLAGRSYEQYF; cdr3_nt: TGTGCCAGCAGTTCCGACGACCCTTTCCTAGCGGGACGCTCCTACGAGCAGTACTTC
v_call: TRBV27; j_call: TRBJ2-1; clone_size: NA; d_call: NA; cdr3_aa: CASSYSVTYNEQFF; cdr3_nt: TGTGCCAGCAGTTATAGCGTCACCTACAATGAGCAGTTCTTC
v_call: TRBV20-1; j_call: TRBJ1-2; clone_size: NA; d_call: NA; cdr3_aa: CIIQDPYGYTF; cdr3_nt: TGCATCATACAGGATCCCTATGGCTACACCTTC
v_call: TRBV4-2; j_call: TRBJ2-1; clone_size: NA; d_call: TRBD2; cdr3_aa: CASSLNPGLAGYYNEQFF; cdr3_nt: TGTGCCAGCAGCCTTAACCCGGGACTAGCGGGTTATTACAATGAGCAGTTCTTC
v_call: TRBV11-2; j_call: TRBJ2-3; clone_size: NA; d_call: NA; cdr3_aa: CASSSVGATDTQYF; cdr3_nt: TGTGCCAGCAGCTCGGTTGGAGCCACAGATACGCAGTATTTT
v_call: TRBV6-1; j_call: TRBJ2-1; clone_size: few; d_call: TRBD2; cdr3_aa: CASSDWEGPGDEQFF; cdr3_nt: TGTGCCAGCAGTGATTGGGAGGGCCCCGGGGATGAGCAGTTCTTC
v_call: TRBV2; j_call: TRBJ1-1; clone_size: NA; d_call: TRBD1; cdr3_aa: CTSSDRETTEAFF; cdr3_nt: TGTACCAGCAGTGACAGGGAAACCACTGAAGCTTTCTTT
v_call: TRBV19; j_call: TRBJ2-3; clone_size: once; d_call: TRBD2; cdr3_aa: CASSIRSGTPLARTDTQYF; cdr3_nt: TGTGCCAGTAGTATCCGTAGCGGGACACCTCTAGCGCGCACAGATACGCAGTATTTT
v_call: TRBV2; j_call: TRBJ2-2; clone_size: NA; d_call: TRBD1; cdr3_aa: CASSATHWTGGRTGELFF; cdr3_nt: TGTGCCAGCAGTGCAACCCATTGGACAGGAGGACGCACCGGGGAGCTGTTTTTT
v_call: TRBV9; j_call: TRBJ2-5; clone_size: NA; d_call: NA; cdr3_aa: CASSGGREWRQETQYF; cdr3_nt: TGTGCCAGCAGCGGCGGACGGGAGTGGAGACAAGAGACCCAGTACTTC
v_call: TRBV2; j_call: TRBJ2-7; clone_size: NA; d_call: NA; cdr3_aa: CASSGGGEQYF; cdr3_nt: TGTGCCAGCAGTGGGGGAGGCGAGCAGTACTTC
v_call: TRBV10-1; j_call: TRBJ1-6; clone_size: once; d_call: NA; cdr3_aa: CASSGTGVNSPLHF; cdr3_nt: TGCGCCAGCAGTGGTACGGGAGTTAATTCACCCCTCCACTTT
v_call: TRBV9; j_call: TRBJ1-1; clone_size: NA; d_call: NA; cdr3_aa: CASSPREF; cdr3_nt: TGTGCCAGCAGCCCCCGGGAGTTT
v_call: TRBV30; j_call: TRBJ2-5; clone_size: NA; d_call: NA; cdr3_aa: CAWSVTGRETQYF; cdr3_nt: TGTGCCTGGAGTGTAACGGGGAGGGAGACCCAGTACTTC
v_call: TRBV7-3; j_call: TRBJ2-3; clone_size: NA; d_call: NA; cdr3_aa: CASSSFPTDTQYF; cdr3_nt: TGTGCCAGCAGCTCCTTTCCCACAGATACGCAGTATTTT
v_call: TRBV15; j_call: TRBJ1-2; clone_size: NA; d_call: NA; cdr3_aa: CATSTTFGFGGYTF; cdr3_nt: TGTGCCACCAGCACCACCTTCGGGTTTGGTGGCTACACCTTC
v_call: TRBV19; j_call: TRBJ2-5; clone_size: NA; d_call: TRBD2; cdr3_aa: CASSPPSGGRETQYF; cdr3_nt: TGTGCCAGTAGTCCCCCCAGCGGGGGACGGGAGACCCAGTACTTC
v_call: TRBV28; j_call: TRBJ1-3; clone_size: NA; d_call: TRBD1; cdr3_aa: CASKHDRVAGNTIYF; cdr3_nt: TGTGCCTCCAAACACGACAGGGTGGCTGGAAACACCATATATTTT
v_call: TRBV7-6; j_call: TRBJ1-1; clone_size: NA; d_call: NA; cdr3_aa: CASSMRDLNTEAFF; cdr3_nt: TGTGCCAGCAGCATGCGGGACCTGAACACTGAAGCTTTCTTT
v_call: TRBV4-2; j_call: TRBJ1-6; clone_size: NA; d_call: NA; cdr3_aa: CASRSPLESNSPLHF; cdr3_nt: TGTGCCAGCAGAAGCCCTCTTGAGTCCAACTCACCCCTCCACTTT
v_call: TRBV23-1; j_call: TRBJ1-2; clone_size: NA; d_call: NA; cdr3_aa: CASRRISDGYTF; cdr3_nt: TGCGCCAGCAGGAGGATTTCGGATGGCTACACCTTC
v_call: TRBV7-6; j_call: TRBJ1-1; clone_size: few; d_call: TRBD1; cdr3_aa: CASSLGDSRTEAFF; cdr3_nt: TGTGCCAGCAGCTTAGGGGACAGCAGAACTGAAGCTTTCTTT
v_call: TRBV19; j_call: TRBJ2-1; clone_size: NA; d_call: NA; cdr3_aa: CASSISQGSYNEQFF; cdr3_nt: TGTGCCAGTAGTATCAGTCAGGGCTCCTACAATGAGCAGTTCTTC
v_call: TRBV4-1; j_call: TRBJ1-4; clone_size: NA; d_call: NA; cdr3_aa: CASSQDQDWKLFF; cdr3_nt: TGCGCCAGCAGTCAAGACCAGGATTGGAAACTGTTTTTT
v_call: TRBV15; j_call: TRBJ1-4; clone_size: NA; d_call: NA; cdr3_aa: CATSREGVEGGEKLFF; cdr3_nt: TGTGCCACCAGCAGAGAAGGTGTTGAGGGTGGAGAAAAACTGTTTTTT
v_call: TRBV7-8; j_call: TRBJ2-3; clone_size: NA; d_call: NA; cdr3_aa: CASSLWSVGSTDTQYF; cdr3_nt: TGTGCCAGCAGCTTATGGAGTGTCGGCAGCACAGATACGCAGTATTTT
v_call: TRBV10-3; j_call: TRBJ1-2; clone_size: NA; d_call: NA; cdr3_aa: CAISEPGPHYGYTF; cdr3_nt: TGTGCCATCAGTGAACCAGGGCCCCACTATGGCTACACCTTC
v_call: TRBV27; j_call: TRBJ2-5; clone_size: NA; d_call: NA; cdr3_aa: CASRTTGGEETQYF; cdr3_nt: TGTGCCAGCAGGACGACTGGAGGGGAAGAGACCCAGTACTTC
v_call: TRBV5-6; j_call: TRBJ2-2; clone_size: NA; d_call: TRBD1; cdr3_aa: CASSLWDRPRAGELFF; cdr3_nt: TGTGCCAGCAGCTTGTGGGACAGGCCTCGGGCCGGGGAGCTGTTTTTT
v_call: TRBV5-4; j_call: TRBJ2-3; clone_size: NA; d_call: TRBD1; cdr3_aa: CASSFRGPSTDTQYF; cdr3_nt: TGTGCCAGCAGCTTCAGGGGGCCAAGCACAGATACGCAGTATTTT
v_call: TRBV12-5; j_call: TRBJ2-1; clone_size: NA; d_call: NA; cdr3_aa: CASGLGAVVSEQFF; cdr3_nt: TGTGCTAGTGGTTTGGGGGCCGTAGTTAGTGAGCAGTTCTTC
v_call: TRBV7-9; j_call: TRBJ1-1; clone_size: NA; d_call: NA; cdr3_aa: CASNPGGGLAFF; cdr3_nt: TGTGCCAGCAACCCGGGCGGGGGGTTGGCTTTCTTT
v_call: TRBV2; j_call: TRBJ2-5; clone_size: NA; d_call: NA; cdr3_aa: CASSVPLGGGRQETQYF; cdr3_nt: TGTGCCAGCAGTGTTCCTTTGGGCGGGGGCCGCCAAGAGACCCAGTACTTC
v_call: TRBV5-1; j_call: TRBJ2-7; clone_size: few; d_call: TRBD2; cdr3_aa: CASSLSPAGGSYEQYF; cdr3_nt: TGCGCCAGCAGCCTGAGCCCAGCGGGGGGCTCCTACGAGCAGTACTTC
v_call: TRBV7-9; j_call: TRBJ2-3; clone_size: NA; d_call: TRBD2; cdr3_aa: CASSSRTRGDTQYF; cdr3_nt: TGTGCCAGCAGCTCTCGGACTAGGGGAGATACGCAGTATTTT
v_call: TRBV29-1; j_call: TRBJ1-1; clone_size: NA; d_call: NA; cdr3_aa: CSVGLSGDEAFF; cdr3_nt: TGCAGCGTTGGTCTCTCGGGGGACGAAGCTTTCTTT
v_call: TRBV4-2; j_call: TRBJ2-3; clone_size: few; d_call: NA; cdr3_aa: CASSPLEGETDTQYF; cdr3_nt: TGTGCCAGCAGCCCCCTTGAGGGAGAGACAGATACGCAGTATTTT
v_call: TRBV6-6; j_call: TRBJ1-2; clone_size: NA; d_call: NA; cdr3_aa: CASSLDRNNYGYTF; cdr3_nt: TGTGCCAGCAGTCTGGACAGAAATAACTATGGCTACACCTTC
v_call: TRBV9; j_call: TRBJ2-7; clone_size: NA; d_call: NA; cdr3_aa: CASSVGDSPYEQYF; cdr3_nt: TGTGCCAGCAGCGTAGGCGACAGCCCCTACGAGCAGTACTTC
v_call: TRBV6-5; j_call: TRBJ1-2; clone_size: few; d_call: NA; cdr3_aa: CASSRGADYGYTF; cdr3_nt: TGTGCCAGCAGCCGGGGGGCCGATTATGGCTACACCTTC
v_call: TRBV7-8; j_call: TRBJ1-1; clone_size: NA; d_call: NA; cdr3_aa: CASSFPRGGGNTEAFF; cdr3_nt: TGTGCCAGCAGCTTTCCAAGGGGGGGTGGGAACACTGAAGCTTTCTTT
v_call: TRBV4-1; j_call: TRBJ2-6; clone_size: NA; d_call: NA; cdr3_aa: CASSRSGDSGANVLTF; cdr3_nt: TGCGCCAGCAGCCGGTCAGGGGATTCCGGGGCCAACGTCCTGACTTTC
v_call: TRBV28; j_call: TRBJ1-1; clone_size: NA; d_call: NA; cdr3_aa: CASIPPTGAAFF; cdr3_nt: TGTGCCAGCATCCCCCCGACAGGAGCGGCTTTCTTT
v_call: TRBV2; j_call: TRBJ2-1; clone_size: NA; d_call: TRBD2; cdr3_aa: CASSRTSGDNEQFF; cdr3_nt: TGTGCCAGCAGCCGGACTAGCGGGGACAATGAGCAGTTCTTC
v_call: TRBV6-1; j_call: TRBJ1-5; clone_size: few; d_call: NA; cdr3_aa: CASSEGLVGNQPQHF; cdr3_nt: TGTGCCAGCAGTGAAGGCCTAGTGGGCAATCAGCCCCAGCATTTT
v_call: TRBV6-5; j_call: TRBJ1-1; clone_size: NA; d_call: NA; cdr3_aa: CASKVAGPVNTEAFF; cdr3_nt: TGTGCCAGCAAGGTGGCAGGCCCCGTGAACACTGAAGCTTTCTTT
v_call: TRBV7-6; j_call: TRBJ2-2; clone_size: NA; d_call: TRBD1; cdr3_aa: CASSPRTGTNTGELFF; cdr3_nt: TGTGCCAGCAGCCCGCGGACAGGGACGAACACCGGGGAGCTGTTTTTT
v_call: TRBV6-5; j_call: TRBJ1-5; clone_size: NA; d_call: TRBD1; cdr3_aa: CASSRTGGYNQPQHF; cdr3_nt: TGTGCCAGCAGTCGGACAGGGGGCTACAATCAGCCCCAGCATTTT
v_call: TRBV6-1; j_call: TRBJ2-3; clone_size: NA; d_call: TRBD1; cdr3_aa: CASSRTGTDTQYF; cdr3_nt: TGTGCCAGCAGTAGGACAGGGACTGATACGCAGTATTTT
v_call: TRBV29-1; j_call: TRBJ1-1; clone_size: NA; d_call: NA; cdr3_aa: CSVEDLKAISKTEMNTEAFF; cdr3_nt: TGCAGCGTTGAAGATCTAAAGGCCATATCAAAGACAGAGATGAACACTGAAGCTTTCTTT
v_call: TRBV5-6; j_call: TRBJ2-3; clone_size: NA; d_call: TRBD1; cdr3_aa: CASSSGQGNTDTQYF; cdr3_nt: TGTGCCAGCAGCTCGGGACAGGGGAACACAGATACGCAGTATTTT
v_call: TRBV7-3; j_call: TRBJ1-1; clone_size: NA; d_call: NA; cdr3_aa: CASRSEDRDTEAFF; cdr3_nt: TGTGCCAGCCGGTCGGAGGACAGAGACACTGAAGCTTTCTTT
v_call: TRBV11-2; j_call: TRBJ1-1; clone_size: NA; d_call: NA; cdr3_aa: CASSLMRMAEAFF; cdr3_nt: TGTGCCAGCAGCTTAATGCGGATGGCTGAAGCTTTCTTT